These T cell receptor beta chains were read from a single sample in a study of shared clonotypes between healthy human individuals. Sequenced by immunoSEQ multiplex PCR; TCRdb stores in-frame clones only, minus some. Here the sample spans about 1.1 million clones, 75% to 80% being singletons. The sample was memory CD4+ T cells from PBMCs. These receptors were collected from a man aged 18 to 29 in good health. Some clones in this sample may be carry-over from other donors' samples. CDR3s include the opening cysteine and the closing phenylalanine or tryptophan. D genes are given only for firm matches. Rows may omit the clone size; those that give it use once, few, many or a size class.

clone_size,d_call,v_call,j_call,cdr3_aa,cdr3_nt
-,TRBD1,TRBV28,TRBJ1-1,CASRPRDRGLAEAFF,TGTGCCAGCCGCCCACGGGACAGGGGGTTGGCTGAAGCTTTCTTT
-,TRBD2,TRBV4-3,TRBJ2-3,CASSQDMSGRPPDTQYF,TGCGCCAGCAGCCAAGATATGAGCGGGAGGCCCCCAGATACGCAGTATTTT
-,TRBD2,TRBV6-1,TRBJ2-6,CAGGRGFSGANVLTF,TGTGCCGGGGGGAGGGGTTTCTCTGGGGCCAACGTCCTGACTTTC
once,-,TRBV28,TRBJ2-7,CASSFWGERGGEQYF,TGTGCCAGCAGTTTTTGGGGGGAACGAGGAGGCGAGCAGTACTTC
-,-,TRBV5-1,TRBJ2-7,CASSFLGGQVTDEQYF,TGCGCCAGCAGCTTCCTTGGGGGACAAGTAACGGACGAGCAGTACTTC
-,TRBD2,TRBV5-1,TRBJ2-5,CASSSYSGRAGETQYF,TGCGCCAGCAGCTCCTACAGCGGGAGGGCCGGGGAGACCCAGTACTTC
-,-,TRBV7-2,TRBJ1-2,CASSLGHYGYTF,TGTGCCAGCAGCTTAGGACACTATGGCTACACCTTC
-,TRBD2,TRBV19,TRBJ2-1,CASSSHGTSRRGKQFF,TGTGCCAGTAGTTCCCACGGGACTAGCCGGAGGGGTAAGCAGTTCTTC
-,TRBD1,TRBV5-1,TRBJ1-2,CASEDGRGGPIYGYTF,TGCGCCAGCGAAGATGGGCGAGGGGGCCCGATCTATGGCTACACCTTC
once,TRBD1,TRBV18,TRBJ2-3,CASSPPGGMADTQYF,TGTGCCAGCTCACCACCAGGGGGCATGGCAGATACGCAGTATTTT
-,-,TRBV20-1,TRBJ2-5,CSARRETQYF,TGCAGTGCTAGGCGGGAGACCCAGTACTTC
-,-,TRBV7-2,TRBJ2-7,CASSIGNPYEQYF,TGTGCCAGCAGCATCGGAAACCCCTACGAGCAGTACTTC
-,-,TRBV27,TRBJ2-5,CASTQTLDIPNF,TGTGCCAGCACCCAAACGCTGGACATTCCAAACTTC
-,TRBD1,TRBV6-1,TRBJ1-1,CASSAGRQGAAEAFF,TGTGCCAGCAGTGCCGGGAGGCAGGGGGCTGCTGAAGCTTTCTTT
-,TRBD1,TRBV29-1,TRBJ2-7,CSVTGTATYEQYF,TGCAGCGTGACCGGGACAGCAACCTACGAGCAGTACTTC
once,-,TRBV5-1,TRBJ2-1,CASRLAGGANEQFF,TGCGCCAGCCGACTCGCTGGGGGGGCCAATGAGCAGTTCTTC
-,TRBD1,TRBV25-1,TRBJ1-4,CASSDGTGVEKLFF,TGTGCCAGCAGTGACGGGACAGGGGTCGAAAAACTGTTTTTT
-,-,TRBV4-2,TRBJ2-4,CASSQVGGTGKNIQYF,TGTGCCAGCAGCCAAGTTGGGGGTACAGGCAAAAACATTCAGTACTTC
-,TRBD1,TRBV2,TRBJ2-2,CASRFRGSTGELFF,TGTGCCAGTCGTTTCAGGGGGAGTACCGGGGAGCTGTTTTTT
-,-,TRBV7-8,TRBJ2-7,CASSIREEQYF,TGTGCCAGCAGCATCAGGGAGGAGCAGTACTTC
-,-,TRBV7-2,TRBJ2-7,CATRPGPSSYEQYF,TGTGCCACAAGACCGGGCCCCAGCTCCTACGAGCAGTACTTC
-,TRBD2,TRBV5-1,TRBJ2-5,CASSLNPAGGDETQYF,TGCGCCAGCAGCTTGAACCCAGCGGGAGGAGATGAGACCCAGTACTTC
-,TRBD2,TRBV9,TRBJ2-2,CASSVDASGSDTGELFF,TGTGCCAGCAGCGTAGACGCTAGCGGGAGTGATACCGGGGAGCTGTTTTTT
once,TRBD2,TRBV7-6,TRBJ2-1,CASSSLAVSEQFF,TGTGCCAGCAGCTCTCTAGCGGTGTCAGAGCAGTTCTTC
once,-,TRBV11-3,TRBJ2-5,CASSPNTDETQYF,TGTGCCAGCAGCCCAAATACCGATGAAACCCAGTACTTC
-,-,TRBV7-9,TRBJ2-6,CASRVGRGLSGANVLTF,TGTGCCAGCCGCGTAGGCAGGGGTCTCTCTGGGGCCAACGTCCTGACTTTC
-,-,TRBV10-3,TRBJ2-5,CATEREETQYF,TGTGCCACCGAAAGGGAAGAGACCCAGTACTTC
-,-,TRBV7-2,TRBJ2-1,CASSFARENEQFF,TGTGCCAGCAGCTTTGCCCGGGAGAATGAGCAGTTCTTC
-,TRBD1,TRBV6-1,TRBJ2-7,CASRDRGVNYEQYF,TGTGCCAGCAGGGACAGGGGGGTTAACTACGAGCAGTACTTC
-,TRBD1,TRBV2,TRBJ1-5,CASSDRVGQPQHF,TGTGCCAGCAGCGACAGGGTAGGACAGCCCCAGCATTTT
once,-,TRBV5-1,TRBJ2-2,CASSAADTGELFF,TGCGCCAGCAGCGCCGCGGACACCGGGGAGCTGTTTTTT
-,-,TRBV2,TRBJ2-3,CASSERRTSTDTQYF,TGTGCCAGCAGTGAAAGGCGGACTAGCACAGATACGCAGTATTTT
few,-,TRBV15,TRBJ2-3,CATSRDSAQAPTDTQYF,TGTGCCACCAGCAGAGATAGCGCGCAGGCCCCCACAGATACGCAGTATTTT
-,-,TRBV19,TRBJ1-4,CASSYPVGTNEKLFF,TGTGCCAGTAGTTACCCGGTAGGGACTAATGAAAAACTGTTTTTT
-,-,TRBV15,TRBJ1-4,CATSRAGGYHEKLFF,TGTGCCACCAGCAGAGCTGGGGGATATCATGAAAAACTGTTTTTT
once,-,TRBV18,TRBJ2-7,CASSTGGQLYEQYF,TGTGCCAGCTCGACCGGGGGACAGTTATACGAGCAGTACTTC
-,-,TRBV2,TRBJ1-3,CASSERSSGNTIYF,TGTGCCAGCAGCGAGAGGAGCTCTGGAAACACCATATATTTT
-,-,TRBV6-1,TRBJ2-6,CATPSDGANVLTF,TGTGCCACACCCTCAGATGGGGCCAACGTCCTGACTTTC
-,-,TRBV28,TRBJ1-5,CASSTFGGSNQPQHF,TGTGCCAGCAGTACATTTGGGGGTAGCAATCAGCCCCAGCATTTT
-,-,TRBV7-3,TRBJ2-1,CASTPSRDSEQFF,TGTGCCAGCACCCCCTCGCGGGATAGTGAGCAGTTCTTC
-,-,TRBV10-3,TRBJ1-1,CAISEPANTEAFF,TGTGCCATCAGTGAGCCAGCAAACACTGAAGCTTTCTTT
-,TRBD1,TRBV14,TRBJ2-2,CASSARQGSIPTGELFF,TGTGCCAGCAGCGCCCGACAGGGATCAATCCCCACCGGGGAGCTGTTTTTT
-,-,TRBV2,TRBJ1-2,CASSERGGDYGYTF,TGTGCCAGCAGTGAGAGAGGTGGGGACTATGGCTACACCTTC
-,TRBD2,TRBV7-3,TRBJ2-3,CASSLIGGVTDTQYF,TGTGCCAGCAGCTTAATCGGGGGGGTCACAGATACGCAGTATTTT
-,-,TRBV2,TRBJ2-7,CASRVRGSGAEQYF,TGTGCCAGCAGGGTCCGTGGGTCTGGCGCCGAGCAGTACTTC